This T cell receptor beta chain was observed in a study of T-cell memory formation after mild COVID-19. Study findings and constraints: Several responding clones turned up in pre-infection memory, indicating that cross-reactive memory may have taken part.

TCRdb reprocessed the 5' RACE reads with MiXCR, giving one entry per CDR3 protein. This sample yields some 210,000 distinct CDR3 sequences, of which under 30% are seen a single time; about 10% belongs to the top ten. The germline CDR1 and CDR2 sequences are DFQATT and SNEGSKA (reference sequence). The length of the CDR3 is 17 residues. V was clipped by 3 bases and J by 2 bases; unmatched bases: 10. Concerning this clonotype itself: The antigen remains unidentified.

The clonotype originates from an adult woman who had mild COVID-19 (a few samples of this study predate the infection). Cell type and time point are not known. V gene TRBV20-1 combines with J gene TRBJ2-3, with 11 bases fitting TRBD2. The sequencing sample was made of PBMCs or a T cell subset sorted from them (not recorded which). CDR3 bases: TGCAGTGCTAGTAGAGAATGGACTAGCGGGCCCACAGATACGCAGTATTTT. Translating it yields CSASREWTSGPTDTQYF.